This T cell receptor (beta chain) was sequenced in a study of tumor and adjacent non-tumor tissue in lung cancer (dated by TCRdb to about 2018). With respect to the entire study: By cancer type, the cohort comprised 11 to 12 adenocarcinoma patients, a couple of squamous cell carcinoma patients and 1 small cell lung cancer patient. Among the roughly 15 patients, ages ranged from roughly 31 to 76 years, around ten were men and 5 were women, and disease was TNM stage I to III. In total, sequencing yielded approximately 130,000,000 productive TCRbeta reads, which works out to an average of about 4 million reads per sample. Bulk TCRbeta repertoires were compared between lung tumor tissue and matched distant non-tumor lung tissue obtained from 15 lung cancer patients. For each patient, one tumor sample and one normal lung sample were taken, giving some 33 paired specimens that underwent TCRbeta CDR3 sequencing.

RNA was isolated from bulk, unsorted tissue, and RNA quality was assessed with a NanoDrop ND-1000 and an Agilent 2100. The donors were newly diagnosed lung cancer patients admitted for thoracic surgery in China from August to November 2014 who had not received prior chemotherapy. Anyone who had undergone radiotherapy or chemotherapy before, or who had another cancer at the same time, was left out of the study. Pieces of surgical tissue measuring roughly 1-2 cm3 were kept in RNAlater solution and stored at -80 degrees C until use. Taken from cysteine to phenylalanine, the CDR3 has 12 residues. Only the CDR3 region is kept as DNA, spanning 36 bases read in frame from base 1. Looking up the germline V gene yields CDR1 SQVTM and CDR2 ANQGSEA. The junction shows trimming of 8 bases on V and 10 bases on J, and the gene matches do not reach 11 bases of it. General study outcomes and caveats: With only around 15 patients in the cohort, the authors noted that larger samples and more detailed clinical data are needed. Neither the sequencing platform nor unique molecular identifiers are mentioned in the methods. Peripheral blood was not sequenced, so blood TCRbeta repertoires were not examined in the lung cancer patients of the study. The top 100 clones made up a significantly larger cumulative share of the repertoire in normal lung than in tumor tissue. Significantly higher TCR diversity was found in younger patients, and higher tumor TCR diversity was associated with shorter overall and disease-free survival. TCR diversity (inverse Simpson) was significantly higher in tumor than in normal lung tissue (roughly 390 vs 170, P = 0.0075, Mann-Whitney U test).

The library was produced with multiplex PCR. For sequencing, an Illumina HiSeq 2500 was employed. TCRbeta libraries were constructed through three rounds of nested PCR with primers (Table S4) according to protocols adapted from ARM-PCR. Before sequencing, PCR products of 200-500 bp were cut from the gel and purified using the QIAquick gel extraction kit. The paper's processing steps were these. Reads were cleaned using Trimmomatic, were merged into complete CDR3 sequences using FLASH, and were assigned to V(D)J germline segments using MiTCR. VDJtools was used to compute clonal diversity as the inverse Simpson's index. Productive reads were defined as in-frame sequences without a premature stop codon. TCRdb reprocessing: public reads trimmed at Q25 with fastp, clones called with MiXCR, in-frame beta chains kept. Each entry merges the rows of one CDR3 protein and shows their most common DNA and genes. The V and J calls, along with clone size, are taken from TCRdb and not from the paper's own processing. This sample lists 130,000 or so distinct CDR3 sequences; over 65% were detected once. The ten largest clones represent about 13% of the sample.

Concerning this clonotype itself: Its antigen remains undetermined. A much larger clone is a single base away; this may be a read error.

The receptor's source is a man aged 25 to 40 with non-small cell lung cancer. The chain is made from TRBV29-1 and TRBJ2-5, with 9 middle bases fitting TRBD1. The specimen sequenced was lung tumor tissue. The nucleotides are TGCAGCACATGGACAGGGGCCAAAATCCAGTACTTC. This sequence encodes CSTWTGAKIQYF.